This T cell receptor beta chain emerged from a study of T cell responses to AZD1222 COVID-19 vaccine. To note about this clone: What it recognizes is unknown.

CDR1 is KGHSH, CDR2 LQKENI, per germline. This CDR3 spans 14 amino acids. V lost 4 bases and J 4 bases, leaving 14 bases between the germline ends. The study, taken as a whole, reports: Two AZD1222 administrations were followed by greater Spike-specific TCR breadth and depth.

Generated by immunoSEQ multiplex PCR, the TCRdb table keeps only in-frame clones and is missing some. This sample has 160,000 or so clones, with around nine tenths found just once. The material sequenced was peripheral blood, taken on day 0 of AZD1222 vaccination. The genes are TRBV18 and TRBJ2-7, with D uncertain. The source is an adult in good health. The CDR3, as DNA: TGTGCCAGCTCACTTGGACCGTACGGGTACGAGCAGTACTTC. It encodes CASSLGPYGYEQYF.